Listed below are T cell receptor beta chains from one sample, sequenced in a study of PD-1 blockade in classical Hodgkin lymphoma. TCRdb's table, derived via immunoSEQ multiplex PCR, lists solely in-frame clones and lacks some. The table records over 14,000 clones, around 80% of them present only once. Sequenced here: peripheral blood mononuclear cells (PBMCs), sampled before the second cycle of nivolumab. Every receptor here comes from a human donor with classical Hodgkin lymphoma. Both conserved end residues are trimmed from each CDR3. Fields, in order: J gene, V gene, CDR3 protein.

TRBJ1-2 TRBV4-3 ASSQEGGLGYT
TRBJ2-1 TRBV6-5 ASSYSASGGPI
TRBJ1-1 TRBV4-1 ASSLSNRDTEAF
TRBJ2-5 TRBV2 ASSEAWGGGETQY
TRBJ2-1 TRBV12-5 ASGFSSGGTGEQF
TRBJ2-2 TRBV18 ASSRDREKTGELF
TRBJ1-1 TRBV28 ARNTGSVNTEAF
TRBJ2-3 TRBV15 ATSRDSAGYTDTQY
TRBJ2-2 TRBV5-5 ASSLRTSGELF
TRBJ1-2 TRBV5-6 ASSLVGTGVPPYGYT
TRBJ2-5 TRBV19 ASRGLAGGETQY
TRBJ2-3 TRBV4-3 ASSQEDRVEDTQY
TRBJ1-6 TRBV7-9 ASSPRDRWNSPLH
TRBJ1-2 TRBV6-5 ASSYSARSNYGYT
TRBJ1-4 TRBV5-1 ASSTQGAREKLF
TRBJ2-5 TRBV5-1 ASSLVLNGETQY
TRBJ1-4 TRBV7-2 ASSLKVGWGTHEKLF
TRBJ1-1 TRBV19 ASGAGLNTEAF
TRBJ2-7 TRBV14 ASSRGPGQPYEQY
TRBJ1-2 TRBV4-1 ASSQDPGSNYGYT
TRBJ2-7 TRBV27 ASSLKGVSSYEQY
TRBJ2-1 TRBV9 ASSVVSEGGTQF
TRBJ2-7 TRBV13 ASSLGHPVSYEQY
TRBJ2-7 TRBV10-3 AIRRDISYEQY
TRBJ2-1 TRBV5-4 ASSFRNEQF
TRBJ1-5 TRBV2 ASSELGFNQPQH
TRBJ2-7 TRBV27 ASSPGVISYEQY
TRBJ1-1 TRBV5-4 ASSTRTENTEAF
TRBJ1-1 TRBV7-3 ASRDRGNTEAF
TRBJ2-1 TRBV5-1 ASSLDVGVYNEQF
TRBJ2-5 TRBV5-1 ASSLRVTNQETQY
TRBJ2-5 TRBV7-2 ASSLGGTQY
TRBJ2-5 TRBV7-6 ASSFRQGETQY
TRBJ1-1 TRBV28 ASSSAGGRLLNTEAF
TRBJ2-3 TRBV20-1 SASQEVREY
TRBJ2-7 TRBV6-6 ASSPDWGLYEQY
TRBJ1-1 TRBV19 ASGAGNTEAF
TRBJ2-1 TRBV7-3 ASSLERGEQF
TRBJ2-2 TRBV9 ASSVVQANTGELF
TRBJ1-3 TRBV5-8 ASSLISPISAGNTIY
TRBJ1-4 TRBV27 ASSLIGRNEKLF
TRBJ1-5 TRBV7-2 ASSLQGGGQQPQH
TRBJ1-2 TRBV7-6 ASSLGGFYGYT
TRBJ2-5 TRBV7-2 ASSRAGVQETQY
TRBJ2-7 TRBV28 ASSSGQGYEQY
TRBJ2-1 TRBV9 ASSERGRSSYNEQF
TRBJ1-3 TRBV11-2 ASSLDLAVSTIY
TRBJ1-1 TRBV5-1 ASSFRQGTGAF
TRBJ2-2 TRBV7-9 ARDGHLSTGELF
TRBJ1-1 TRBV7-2 ASSYVQNTEAF
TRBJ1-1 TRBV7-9 ASSLGDSRTEAF
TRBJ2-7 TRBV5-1 ASSLDNLAGEQY
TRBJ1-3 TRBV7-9 ASSLGGNTIY
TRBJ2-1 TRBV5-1 ASSFIAGGPGNEQF
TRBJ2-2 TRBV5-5 ASRRVGTGELF